Listed below are T cell receptor beta chains from one sample, sequenced in a study of identifying expanded T cells in peripheral blood. Profiling relied on immunoSEQ multiplex PCR, and the TCRdb table lists in-frame clones only, not all of them. The data contain over 100,000 clones, approximately 88% of them singletons. The sample taken for sequencing was blood. These receptors all come from a person aged 18 to 75 in good health. The CDR3 runs from the conserved cysteine through the conserved F or W. A D gene is named only where the DNA matches it firmly. For some rows the clone size is stated as once, few or many, or as a class when expanded; others skip it.

v_call	clone_size	d_call	j_call	cdr3_aa	cdr3_nt
TRBV25-1	few	TRBD1	TRBJ1-6	CASSNSRQGGSPLHF	TGTGCCAGCAGTAACTCTCGACAGGGAGGCTCACCCCTCCACTTT
TRBV14	.	.	TRBJ2-5	CASSQSRGGETQYF	TGTGCCAGCAGCCAAAGCAGGGGGGGAGAGACCCAGTACTTC
TRBV5-4	.	TRBD1	TRBJ2-7	CASSLGGQSSYEQYF	TGTGCCAGCAGCTTGGGGGGACAGAGCTCCTACGAGCAGTACTTC
TRBV6-5	once	.	TRBJ2-7	CASSRELRRGEQYF	TGTGCCAGCAGTAGAGAACTCCGTCGGGGCGAGCAGTACTTC
TRBV9	.	TRBD1	TRBJ2-3	CASSARDRSTDTQYF	TGTGCCAGCAGCGCAAGGGACAGGAGCACAGATACGCAGTATTTT
TRBV28	.	TRBD1	TRBJ2-2	CASSVRQGYTGELFF	TGTGCCAGCAGTGTAAGACAGGGGTACACCGGGGAGCTGTTTTTT
TRBV10-3	.	.	TRBJ1-2	CAISPGQYGYTF	TGTGCCATCAGTCCAGGGCAGTATGGCTACACCTTC
TRBV6-6	.	.	TRBJ2-5	CASSYRQKETQYF	TGTGCCAGCAGTTACAGACAGAAAGAGACCCAGTACTTC
TRBV30	.	.	TRBJ2-6	CAWIDSPSSGANVLTF	TGTGCCTGGATTGACAGCCCGAGCTCTGGGGCCAACGTCCTGACTTTC
TRBV19	once	.	TRBJ2-5	CASSITGRGQETQYF	TGTGCCAGTAGTATTACGGGTAGAGGACAAGAGACCCAGTACTTC
TRBV6-5	.	.	TRBJ1-4	CASSFRVEEKLFF	TGTGCCAGCAGTTTTAGGGTAGAAGAAAAACTGTTTTTT
TRBV10-2	.	TRBD2	TRBJ2-7	CASSGQTGTTYEQYF	TGCGCCAGCAGTGGCCAAACCGGGACTACCTACGAGCAGTACTTC
TRBV10-3	few	.	TRBJ1-2	CAISEADLYGYTF	TGTGCCATCAGTGAAGCCGACCTCTATGGCTACACCTTC
TRBV19	few	.	TRBJ1-5	CASSIDPNQPQHF	TGTGCCAGTAGTATAGATCCCAATCAGCCCCAGCATTTT
TRBV5-4	.	.	TRBJ2-1	CASSFGGTYNEQFF	TGTGCCAGCAGCTTTGGTGGGACCTACAATGAGCAGTTCTTC
TRBV5-1	.	TRBD2	TRBJ2-3	CASSLEAGGSTDTQYF	TGCGCCAGCAGCTTGGAAGCGGGAGGGTCCACAGATACGCAGTATTTT
TRBV7-2	.	.	TRBJ2-7	CASSSRTLYEQYF	TGTGCCAGCAGCTCGAGGACGCTCTACGAGCAGTACTTC
TRBV19	once	TRBD1	TRBJ1-2	CASSMSRDSGRYTF	TGTGCCAGTAGTATGAGTAGGGACAGCGGACGCTACACCTTC
TRBV2	.	TRBD2	TRBJ2-3	CASREGSGRIDTQYF	TGTGCCAGCAGGGAGGGTAGCGGGAGGATAGATACGCAGTATTTT
TRBV19	.	.	TRBJ1-5	CASSMSRAGNQPQHF	TGTGCCAGTAGTATGTCCCGGGCGGGCAATCAGCCCCAGCATTTT
TRBV29-1	.	.	TRBJ1-5	CSAQGTANQPQHF	TGCAGCGCTCAAGGGACGGCCAATCAGCCCCAGCATTTT
TRBV7-9	.	.	TRBJ1-1	CASSLWGTEAFF	TGTGCCAGCAGCCTGTGGGGGACTGAAGCTTTCTTT
TRBV4-1	.	TRBD1	TRBJ2-7	CASSPRQGAYEQYF	TGCGCCAGCAGCCCACGACAGGGGGCCTACGAGCAGTACTTC
TRBV6-5	.	.	TRBJ1-5	CASSYRWAAENQPQHF	TGTGCCAGCAGTTATAGGTGGGCAGCGGAAAATCAGCCCCAGCATTTT
TRBV7-2	.	.	TRBJ1-3	CASSLGHSGNTIYF	TGTGCCAGCAGCTTAGGGCACTCTGGAAACACCATATATTTT
TRBV6-6	.	.	TRBJ1-2	CASSWGTRVGGYTF	TGTGCCAGCAGTTGGGGGACGCGGGTGGGTGGCTACACCTTC
TRBV6-5	.	.	TRBJ2-7	CASSPGGRGYEQYF	TGTGCCAGCAGCCCTGGGGGTCGGGGCTACGAGCAGTACTTC
TRBV5-1	.	TRBD1	TRBJ2-5	CASSIRQGAQETQYF	TGCGCCAGCAGCATCCGACAGGGGGCCCAAGAGACCCAGTACTTC
TRBV20-1	.	.	TRBJ1-2	CSVYGYTF	TGCAGTGTTTATGGCTACACCTTC
TRBV27	.	TRBD2	TRBJ2-7	CASSLSGRGSYEQYF	TGTGCCAGCAGTTTAAGCGGGAGGGGGTCCTACGAGCAGTACTTC
TRBV28	.	TRBD2	TRBJ2-2	CASDQSGRAPATGELFF	TGTGCCAGCGACCAGAGCGGGAGGGCCCCGGCCACCGGGGAGCTGTTTTTT
TRBV28	.	.	TRBJ2-7	CASSQQGYEQYF	TGTGCCAGCAGTCAACAGGGCTACGAGCAGTACTTC
TRBV9	once	.	TRBJ1-1	CASSVITEAFF	TGTGCCAGCAGCGTAATCACTGAAGCTTTCTTT
TRBV30	.	TRBD1	TRBJ1-2	CAWTTGDYGYTF	TGTGCCTGGACCACAGGGGACTATGGCTACACCTTC
TRBV5-1	.	.	TRBJ2-3	CASSLAGGLTDTQYF	TGCGCCAGCAGCTTGGCGGGGGGCCTCACAGATACGCAGTATTTT
TRBV7-9	.	.	TRBJ2-3	CASSSDILSTDTQYF	TGTGCCAGCAGCTCGGACATCCTTAGCACAGATACGCAGTATTTT
TRBV4-1	.	.	TRBJ2-2	CASNQGPSLNTGELFF	TGCGCCAGCAACCAAGGCCCCTCTCTGAACACCGGGGAGCTGTTTTTT
TRBV6-4	.	.	TRBJ1-3	CASTGQGNTIYF	TGTGCCAGCACGGGGCAAGGAAACACCATATATTTT
TRBV5-1	.	.	TRBJ2-7	CASADSPYEQYF	TGCGCCAGCGCCGACAGTCCCTACGAGCAGTACTTC
TRBV11-1	.	.	TRBJ2-7	CASSLESGAYEQYF	TGTGCCAGCAGCTTAGAGTCAGGGGCCTACGAGCAGTACTTC
TRBV7-2	.	TRBD2	TRBJ2-1	CASSSPVLAGEQFF	TGTGCCAGCAGCTCCCCGGTACTAGCGGGTGAGCAGTTCTTC
TRBV7-9	once	.	TRBJ2-1	CASSQTRADYNEQFF	TGTGCCAGCAGCCAAACGCGGGCAGATTACAATGAGCAGTTCTTC
TRBV5-1	.	TRBD2	TRBJ2-7	CASSYATSLGEQYF	TGCGCCAGCAGCTACGCGACTAGCCTAGGGGAGCAGTACTTC
TRBV7-2	.	.	TRBJ1-1	CASSLAENTEAFF	TGTGCCAGCAGCTTAGCAGAGAACACTGAAGCTTTCTTT
TRBV7-6	.	.	TRBJ2-7	CASSPWGGRWGYEQYF	TGTGCCAGCAGTCCTTGGGGGGGGCGCTGGGGGTACGAGCAGTACTTC
TRBV2	.	.	TRBJ2-2	CASIIDSASAGELFF	TGTGCCAGCATTATAGACAGCGCATCTGCCGGGGAGCTGTTTTTT
TRBV5-4	.	.	TRBJ1-4	CASSDRNEKLFF	TGTGCCAGCAGCGACAGGAATGAAAAACTGTTTTTT
TRBV4-2	.	TRBD2	TRBJ2-3	CASSQDVSGRSTDTQYF	TGTGCCAGCAGCCAAGATGTTAGCGGGAGGTCCACAGATACGCAGTATTTT
TRBV2	once	TRBD1	TRBJ2-7	CASSGDRGKGQYF	TGTGCCAGCAGTGGGGACAGGGGGAAAGGGCAGTACTTC
TRBV14	.	.	TRBJ1-5	CASSIGGNNQPQHF	TGTGCCAGCAGCATAGGGGGGAACAATCAGCCCCAGCATTTT